These 21 T cell receptor beta chains share one sample of origin, sequenced in a study of control samples from healthy donors and cancer patients. The assay was immunoSEQ multiplex PCR, and TCRdb's table has in-frame clones only and misses some. The repertoire holds 60,000 to 65,000 clones, with 65% to 90% as singletons. Sample: blood. All receptors derive from a man aged 40-49 years in good health.

V gene TRBV29-1 combines with J gene TRBJ1-2; D gene ambiguous. CDR3 length: 11 amino acids. Per the germline V gene, CDR1 is SQVTM and CDR2 is ANQGSEA. V lost 2 bases and J lost 3, with 4 bases in between. The CDR3 protein is CSVETDYGYTF. Here the CDR3 DNA reads TGCAGCGTTGAAACAGACTATGGCTACACCTTC.

The V call is TRBV15, the J call TRBJ2-7, with 9 positions matching TRBD1. This CDR3 has 16 amino acids. The junction had 6 bases not matched to a gene; V was cut back by 1 base and J by 2 bases. Germline V gene sequence: CDR1 LNHNV, CDR2 YYDKDF (reference sequence). The CDR3 DNA reads TGTGCCACCAGCAGAGGTCAGGGGGACAGGGCCTACGAGCAGTACTTC. This encodes CATSRGQGDRAYEQYF.

The chain carries TRBV6-5 and TRBJ2-3; 8 positions agree with TRBD2. From germline, CDR1 is MNHEY and CDR2 SVGAGI. This CDR3 contains 15 residues. The V gene end was trimmed by 8 bases and the J gene end by 0 bases; junction bases not matched to a gene: 7. CDR3 DNA: TGTGCCAGCCGGGTAGCGGGAAGCAGCACAGATACGCAGTATTTT. Translated: CASRVAGSSTDTQYF.

This clone appeared a few times. V is TRBV6-2 or TRBV6-3 and J is TRBJ2-6; TRBD1 matches 7 bases. Losses at the gene ends were 4 bases for V and 3 bases for J; bases not matched to a gene: 6. CDR1 and CDR2 from the germline V gene are MNHEY and SVGEGT. CDR3 length: 16 residues. DNA for the CDR3: TGTGCCAGCAGTTCAACAGGGGATAGTGGGGCCAACGTCCTGACTTTC. Translating it yields CASSSTGDSGANVLTF.

The chain couples TRBV25-1 to TRBJ2-5, with 9 bases lining up with TRBD1. The CDR3 length is 14 residues. V was clipped by 4 bases and J by 5 bases; unmatched bases: 5. Germline CDR1 MGHDK, CDR2 SYGVNS. The CDR3 loop is CASSGGQGWETQYF. CDR3 DNA sequence: TGTGCCAGCAGTGGGGGACAGGGTTGGGAGACCCAGTACTTC.

The J gene is TRBJ1-2, the V gene TRBV4-3; the match to TRBD1 covers 9 bases. This CDR3 spans 17 amino acids. Unmatched junction bases numbered 15, after V lost 2 bases and J lost 8 bases. Germline-derived CDR1 and CDR2 are LGHNA and YSLEER. CDR3 coding DNA: TGCGCCAGCAGCCAACCTAGGGGCAGGGACAGGGCGGGAGGCTACACCTTC. Translation gives CASSQPRGRDRAGGYTF.

The chain has TRBV7-9 and TRBJ2-3, with D unclear. The CDR3 loop spans 11 amino acids. CDR1 and CDR2 from the germline V gene are SEHNR and FQNEAQ (reference sequence). V dropped 4 bases and J dropped 5 bases, with 4 bases sitting between them. In DNA form, the CDR3 reads TGTGCCAGCAGCTCCGTAGATACGCAGTATTTT. Its translation: CASSSVDTQYF.

As regards this clone: Other nucleotide sequences in the sample specify the same CDR3. The chain uses TRBV6-5 and TRBJ2-3; D not resolved. The CDR3 runs to 14 residues. V shed 2 bases and J shed 0 bases, with 6 bases lying between them. Germline assignment: CDR1 MNHEY and CDR2 SVGAGI. CDR3 DNA sequence: TGTGCCAGCAGTTACCGACTTAGCACAGATACGCAGTATTTT. It yields the protein CASSYRLSTDTQYF.

This chain joins TRBV20-1 and TRBJ1-2; D uncertain. CDR1 and CDR2 (germline): DFQATT, SNEGSKA (reference sequence). V lost 6 bases to trimming and J lost 2 bases, with 7 bases between them. CDR3 size: 11 residues. The CDR3 is CSAAGNYGYTF. The CDR3 DNA reads as TGCAGTGCCGCGGGAAACTATGGCTACACCTTC.

This clone was counted a few times. The chain employs TRBV6-1 and TRBJ1-2, with 7 nucleotides matching TRBD1. The CDR3 extends over 16 amino acids. Per germline, CDR1 MNHNS and CDR2 SASEGT. After removal of 0 bases from V and 5 bases from J, the junction contained 9 bases not matched to a gene. CDR3 region: CASSEAGGQAGYGYTF. Here the CDR3 DNA reads TGTGCCAGCAGTGAAGCAGGAGGACAGGCCGGTTATGGCTACACCTTC.

This chain connects TRBV11-3 to TRBJ1-3; TRBD1 is a possible D gene (5 bases). The CDR3 is 20 residues long. Trimming shortened V by 4 bases and J by 0 bases, and 25 bases separated the two germline ends. CDR1 and CDR2 from the germline V gene are SGHNT and YENEEA. DNA of the CDR3: TGTGCCAGCAGCTACCTTCTTTGGCAGGACAACCTCTACTCTGGAAACACCATATATTTT. It codes for CASSYLLWQDNLYSGNTIYF.

The chain couples TRBV4-3 to TRBJ2-7; 9 positions match TRBD1. This CDR3 has 13 residues. The germline gives CDR1 LGHNA, CDR2 YSLEER. With 3 bases clipped from V and 7 bases from J, the junction kept 4 bases outside the gene matches. The CDR3 reads CASSQDRGREQYF. Here the CDR3 DNA reads TGCGCCAGCAGCCAGGACAGGGGTCGGGAGCAGTACTTC.

The V call is TRBV19, the J call TRBJ1-5; D is possibly TRBD1 (5 bases). The ends were cut back, 4 bases at V and 5 bases at J, with 15 bases in the middle. Germline V gives CDR1 LNHDA, CDR2 SQIVND (reference sequence). This CDR3 has 15 residues. The chain's CDR3 is CASSTRSGGDQPQHF. CDR3 bases: TGTGCCAGTAGTACCAGAAGTGGAGGGGATCAGCCCCAGCATTTT.

This clone was detected once. The rearrangement joins TRBV3-1 (or the pseudogene TRBV3-2) to TRBJ1-2; the match to TRBD1 covers 9 bases. This CDR3 is built from 16 residues. V lost 4 bases, J lost 4 bases, and 10 bases stayed unmatched. CDR1 LGHDT and CDR2 YNNKEL come from the germline V gene (reference sequence). CDR3 loop: CASSRQDWTGVYGYTF. The CDR3 DNA is TGTGCCAGCAGCCGCCAGGACTGGACAGGGGTCTATGGCTACACCTTC.

The sample holds a few counts of this clone. V and J are TRBV30 and TRBJ1-1; 7 bases are shared with TRBD1. CDR3 length: 10 residues. Germline V gives CDR1 GTSNPN, CDR2 SVGIG (reference sequence). The ends lost 8 bases at V and 3 bases at J; junction bases unmatched: 0. DNA for the CDR3: TGTGCCGGGACAGACACTGAAGCTTTCTTT. As protein: CAGTDTEAFF.

Only a few counts were recorded for this clone. V gene TRBV19 combines with J gene TRBJ1-2; no reliable D call. Germline V lookup: CDR1 LNHDA, CDR2 SQIVND (reference sequence). This CDR3 has 15 residues. Trimming shortened V by 1 base and J by 4 bases, and 13 bases separated the two germline ends. CDR3 sequence (DNA): TGTGCCAGTAGTATAGGGATGGGGATCACCTATGGCTACACCTTC. Protein: CASSIGMGITYGYTF.

V gene TRBV4-1 combines with J gene TRBJ2-1; 15 bases are shared with TRBD2. CDR1 is MGHRA, CDR2 YSYEKL, per germline. Germline trimming cut 5 bases from V and 7 bases from J; bases unmatched to any gene: 6. The CDR3 consists of 16 residues. CDR3 loop: CASSARTSGGANEQFF. CDR3 bases: TGCGCCAGCAGCGCTCGGACTAGCGGGGGGGCTAATGAGCAGTTCTTC.

The rearrangement uses TRBV6-4 and TRBJ1-1; D is ambiguous. CDR1 and CDR2 from the germline V gene are MRHNA and SNTAGT. V was trimmed by 0 bases and J by 2 bases, leaving 4 bases between them. The CDR3 has 13 residues. The CDR3 DNA reads as TGTGCCAGCAGTGACTCGGAAAACACTGAAGCTTTCTTT. As protein: CASSDSENTEAFF.

The chain is built from TRBV28 and TRBJ2-3; D not resolved. From germline, CDR1 is MDHEN and CDR2 SYDVKM. The CDR3 contains 13 residues. The ends were cut back, 1 base at V and 3 bases at J, with 5 bases in the middle. This CDR3 is CASSLLGTDTQYF. CDR3 nucleotide sequence: TGTGCCAGCAGTTTATTGGGGACAGATACGCAGTATTTT.

In this sample, this clone turned up once. This chain joins TRBV3-1 (or the pseudogene TRBV3-2) and TRBJ1-2; D is possibly TRBD1 (5 bases). The germline V gene encodes CDR1 LGHDT and CDR2 YNNKEL (reference sequence). V lost 7 bases, J lost 3 bases, and 21 bases lay in between. CDR3 length: 16 residues. The CDR3 DNA is TGTGCCAGCACCAGAACAACAGCAGAGGGGTACTATGGCTACACCTTC. This encodes CASTRTTAEGYYGYTF.

The V gene is TRBV18, the J gene TRBJ2-5; D is unclear. There are 16 residues in the CDR3. CDR1 is KGHSH, CDR2 LQKENI, per germline. The V gene lost 2 bases and the J gene lost 1 base, with 14 bases spanning the gap. The CDR3 is CASSPGALVTQETQYF. In DNA form, the CDR3 reads TGTGCCAGCTCACCAGGTGCCTTAGTAACCCAAGAGACCCAGTACTTC.